The 24 T cell receptor beta chains below all came from one sample that was sequenced in a study of blood T cell repertoires in COVID-19. The protocol was immunoSEQ multiplex PCR, while the TCRdb copy is restricted to in-frame clones and leaves out a portion. The sample carries approximately 250,000 clones, 70% to 90% recorded once. The material sequenced was PBMCs or T cells enriched from blood (not recorded which). All receptors derive from a woman aged 40 to 55 with acute COVID-19.

The CDR3 nucleotides are TGTGCCAGCAGAGACTGGAGCTCCTACAATGAGCAGTTCTTC. Its protein product is CASRDWSSYNEQFF. The chain recombines TRBV6-5 with TRBJ2-1; no definite D call. CDR1 is MNHEY and CDR2 is SVGAGI in the germline V gene. V lost 6 bases to trimming and J lost 0 bases, with 9 bases between them. CDR3 size: 14 residues.

This clone was counted once. The chain combines TRBV24-1 with TRBJ1-5; D is ambiguous. V lost 2 bases, J lost 9 bases, and 10 bases lay in between. CDR1 and CDR2 (germline): KGHDR, SFDVKD. CDR3 length: 13 residues. CDR3 sequence: CATSDSGGRPQHF. The CDR3 nucleotides read TGTGCCACCAGTGATTCAGGTGGTCGGCCCCAGCATTTT.

V and J are TRBV29-1 and TRBJ2-2; a weak D match, TRBD2 (6 bases). Germline CDR1 and CDR2: SQVTM and ANQGSEA. CDR3 length equals 15 residues. V lost 7 bases to trimming and J lost 0 bases, with 15 bases between them. CDR3 sequence: CSAVLGGANTGELFF. The CDR3 nucleotides are TGCAGCGCCGTCCTTGGCGGGGCGAACACCGGGGAGCTGTTTTTT.

Written as DNA, the CDR3 is TGTGCCATCGACCCGAAAGGGGGCGCCCCGGGAGATGGCTACACCTTC. As protein: CAIDPKGGAPGDGYTF. The J gene is TRBJ1-2, the V gene TRBV10-3, with 7 bases fitting TRBD1. Unmatched junction bases numbered 18, after V lost 8 bases and J lost 6 bases. Germline V CDR1 and CDR2: ENHRY, SYGVKD. The CDR3 sequence is 16 residues long.

The chain has TRBV9 and TRBJ2-1; 10 nucleotides line up with TRBD2. Germline loops: CDR1 SGDLS, CDR2 YYNGEE. J lost 5 bases, V lost 4 bases, and 12 bases had no gene match. CDR3 length: 17 residues. CDR3 protein: CASSSISAGGLDNEQFF. The CDR3, as DNA: TGTGCCAGCAGCTCTATTTCAGCGGGAGGGCTCGACAATGAGCAGTTCTTC.

V usage is TRBV14 and J usage is TRBJ1-5; 8 bases are a match to TRBD1. CDR1 and CDR2 from the germline V gene are SGHDN and FVKESK. V was pared by 3 bases and J by 0 bases, with 7 bases of the junction left unmatched. The CDR3 runs 17 residues. The CDR3 DNA follows: TGTGCCAGCAGCCAGGACAGGGAATGTCCTAGCAATCAGCCCCAGCATTTT. Its translation: CASSQDRECPSNQPQHF.

The gene calls are TRBV5-5 and TRBJ2-2, with 11 bases fitting TRBD1. V lost 4 bases and J lost 7; bases outside the gene matches: 6. CDR3 length: 15 residues. In germline, CDR1 is SGHKS, CDR2 YYEKEE (reference sequence). In DNA form, the CDR3 reads TGTGCCAGCAGCCCGGACAGGGGGCACGACGGGGAGCTGTTTTTT. Translation: CASSPDRGHDGELFF.

This sequence joins TRBV7-8 and TRBJ1-6; D possibly corresponds to TRBD1 (6 bases). The germline V and J ends were trimmed by 5 bases and 7 bases, with 18 bases remaining between them. This CDR3 contains 16 residues. Looked up from germline, CDR1 is SGHVS and CDR2 is FQNEAQ. The chain's CDR3 is CASSIDRPIQNSPLHF. The CDR3 nucleotides are TGTGCCAGCAGCATTGACAGGCCGATACAGAATTCACCCCTCCACTTT. The entire variable domain, with the rest obtained from reference TRBV7-8 and TRBJ1-6, is as follows: GAGVSQSPRYKVAKRGQDVALRCDPISGHVSLFWYQQALGQGPEFLTYFQNEAQLDKSGLPSDRFFAERPEGSVSTLKIQRTQQEDSAVYLCASSIDRPIQNSPLHFGNGTRLTVT.

This chain joins TRBV4-2 and TRBJ2-2, with D perhaps TRBD1 (5 bases). CDR3 length: 16 amino acids. V was clipped by 4 bases and J by 6 bases, with 18 bases between them. CDR1 and CDR2 from the germline V gene are LGHNA and YNFKEQ. CDR3 in amino acids: CASSLSLGSGSGELFF. The CDR3 region has the DNA TGTGCCAGCAGCCTTAGTCTGGGTTCAGGGTCCGGGGAGCTGTTTTTT.

This clone has just a few counts. The chain has TRBV27 and TRBJ1-5, with a tentative D call TRBD1 (6 bases). V shed 2 bases and J shed 3 bases, with 17 bases lying between them. CDR1 is MNHEY and CDR2 is SMNVEV in the germline V gene (reference sequence). CDR3 length: 17 residues. CDR3 nucleotides: TGTGCCAGCAGTTTAAACGTCCGTACAGGGTCCAATCAGCCCCAGCATTTT. Its translation is CASSLNVRTGSNQPQHF.

This clone was found once. V is TRBV9 and J is TRBJ2-1; TRBD1 is a possible D gene (6 bases). This CDR3 spans 15 amino acids. Germline V gene data show CDR1 as SGDLS and CDR2 as YYNGEE. V lost 4 bases and J lost 2, with 13 bases in between. DNA of the CDR3: TGTGCCAGCAGCTCGTCACAGGGCCCCTACAATGAGCAGTTCTTC. This gives the protein CASSSSQGPYNEQFF.

The table lists this clone with a count of one. This chain uses TRBV5-1 with TRBJ2-7; TRBD1 agrees at 11 bases. Germline assignment: CDR1 SGHRS and CDR2 YFSETQ. V was clipped by 5 bases and J by 6 bases; unmatched bases: 13. The length of the CDR3 is 16 residues. The CDR3, as DNA: TGCGCCAGCAGTTTTACCGTCGGACAGGGGGCGTCCGAGCAGTACTTC. It specifies CASSFTVGQGASEQYF.

The chain employs TRBV5-1 and TRBJ1-2; 7 bases agree with TRBD1. The CDR3 is 13 residues long. Germline V CDR1 and CDR2: SGHRS, YFSETQ. Unmatched junction bases numbered 8, after V lost 4 bases and J lost 8 bases. Here the CDR3 reads CASSEAQQGGYTF. Here the CDR3 DNA reads TGCGCCAGCAGCGAAGCCCAACAGGGGGGCTACACCTTC. The entire variable domain, with the rest obtained from reference TRBV5-1 and TRBJ1-2, is as follows: KAGVTQTPRYLIKTRGQQVTLSCSPISGHRSVSWYQQTPGQGLQFLFEYFSETQRNKGNFPGRFSGRQFSNSRSEMNVSTLELGDSALYLCASSEAQQGGYTFGSGTRLTVV.

The rearrangement uses TRBV27 and TRBJ1-6; tentative D call: TRBD1 (6 bases). The CDR3 extends over 16 amino acids. The ends were cut back, 6 bases at V and 7 bases at J, with 19 bases in the middle. Germline V gives CDR1 MNHEY, CDR2 SMNVEV (reference sequence). The CDR3 protein is CASRPEGHRGNSPLHF. The CDR3, as DNA: TGTGCCAGCAGACCTGAGGGACACAGAGGGAATTCACCCCTCCACTTT.

The chain links TRBV19 to TRBJ2-1, with 9 bases aligning to TRBD2. The junction had 15 bases not matched to a gene; V was cut back by 6 bases and J by 9 bases. The CDR3 runs to 16 residues. CDR1 and CDR2 (germline): LNHDA, SQIVND (reference sequence). The CDR3, as DNA: TGTGCCAGTAGGTCCCTTTTAGCGGGAGATGGTGGTGAGCAGTTCTTC. Translating gives CASRSLLAGDGGEQFF.

The chain recombines TRBV11-2 with TRBJ1-6, with 8 bases matching TRBD1. Losses at the gene ends were 2 bases for V and 7 bases for J; bases not matched to a gene: 4. Germline CDR1 SGHAT, CDR2 FQNNGV. This CDR3 region has 15 residues. The CDR3 reads CASSLRTGGNSPLHF. The CDR3 DNA follows: TGTGCCAGCAGCTTACGTACAGGGGGAAATTCACCCCTCCACTTT.

The V and J genes are TRBV28 and TRBJ1-4; 9 positions agree with TRBD1. Germline CDR1 MDHEN, CDR2 SYDVKM. V shed 4 bases, J shed 8 bases, and the junction held 5 bases outside the gene matches. This CDR3 contains 14 residues. The CDR3 loop reads CASSSTGTGEKLFF. The CDR3 nucleotides read TGTGCCAGCAGTTCAACCGGGACAGGGGAAAAACTGTTTTTT.

This chain uses TRBV19 with TRBJ2-6; 7 bases map to TRBD1. V lost 2 bases, J lost 2 bases, and 9 bases stayed unmatched. The CDR3 consists of 18 residues. Germline V gene data show CDR1 as LNHDA and CDR2 as SQIVND (reference sequence). CDR3 coding DNA: TGTGCCAGTAGTATATTGACAGGGAAAGACACTGGGGCCAACGTCCTGACTTTC. Its protein product is CASSILTGKDTGANVLTF.

The chain employs TRBV19 and TRBJ1-1; D is unclear. Deletions cut 7 bases from V and 6 bases from J, with 15 bases between. Germline loops: CDR1 LNHDA, CDR2 SQIVND (reference sequence). The CDR3 sequence is 13 residues long. CDR3 loop: CASNEIPGAEAFF. The CDR3 DNA follows: TGTGCCAGTAACGAAATACCAGGCGCTGAAGCTTTCTTT.

This rearrangement joins TRBV25-1 to TRBJ1-6, with a tentative D call TRBD1 (5 bases). The CDR3 is made up of 15 amino acids. The germline V gene encodes CDR1 MGHDK and CDR2 SYGVNS. The V end was cut by 6 bases, the J end by 5 bases, with 14 bases between. The CDR3 protein is CASSGTGGNNSPLHF. For the CDR3, the DNA is TGTGCCAGCAGCGGGACGGGCGGGAATAATTCACCCCTCCACTTT.

This clone has only a few counts. The same CDR3 arises from other DNA sequences in this sample as well. This chain links TRBV29-1 with TRBJ1-2; tentative D call: TRBD1 (5 bases). Germline V gene data show CDR1 as SQVTM and CDR2 as ANQGSEA. Trimming stripped 6 bases from V and 1 base from J, with 9 bases between. The length of the CDR3 is 12 residues. The CDR3 region is CSVGQDNYGYTF. The CDR3 bases are TGCAGCGTGGGGCAAGATAACTATGGCTACACCTTC.

The chain employs TRBV9 and TRBJ1-6; D uncertain. The CDR3 length is 14 residues. Germline lookup yields CDR1 SGDLS and CDR2 YYNGEE. Trimming removed 2 bases at V and 3 bases at J, with 6 bases between. The CDR3 protein is CASSVRDYNSPLHF. The CDR3, as DNA: TGTGCCAGCAGCGTCCGGGACTATAATTCACCCCTCCACTTT.

The chain uses TRBV12-3 or TRBV12-4 and TRBJ2-7, with 8 nucleotides matching TRBD1. CDR3 size: 12 residues. The V gene end was trimmed by 3 bases and the J gene end by 6 bases; junction bases not matched to a gene: 1. Written as DNA, the CDR3 is TGTGCCAGCAGTTTTACAGGGGGCGAGCAGTACGTC. Encoded protein: CASSFTGGEQYV.

The V gene is TRBV5-4, the J gene TRBJ2-3; weak D call: TRBD1 (5 bases). Trimming removed 0 bases from V and 3 bases from J, with 8 bases in between. From germline, CDR1 is SGHNT and CDR2 YYREEE (reference sequence). This CDR3 has 14 amino acids. CDR3 sequence reads: CASSLAKGTDTQYF. The DNA of the CDR3 is TGTGCCAGCAGCTTGGCCAAGGGGACAGATACGCAGTATTTT.